Listed below are T cell receptor beta chains from one sample, sequenced in a study of shared clonotypes between healthy human individuals. Sequencing used immunoSEQ multiplex PCR; TCRdb keeps in-frame clones, though not all of them. This sample carries over a million clones, roughly 74% of them seen once, and the ten largest clones take 0.5% to 0.65%. The sample taken for sequencing was memory CD4+ T cells from PBMCs. These receptors were collected from a man aged 18 to 35 in good health. Some clones in this sample may be carry-over from other donors' samples. Both conserved end residues are part of each CDR3. The order of the fields is clone size, V gene, J gene, CDR3 protein. For some rows the clone size is stated as once, few or many, or as a class when expanded; others skip it.

size: many
V: TRBV29-1
J: TRBJ2-1
CDR3: CSVPGTESNEQFF

size: once
V: TRBV30
J: TRBJ1-4
CDR3: CACDLNGGENEKLFF

size: -
V: TRBV28
J: TRBJ1-1
CDR3: CASSLRDTTEAFF

size: -
V: TRBV7-9
J: TRBJ1-1
CDR3: CASSLDIGFTEAFF

size: -
V: TRBV6-5
J: TRBJ2-1
CDR3: CASSSGDRSYNEQFF

size: -
V: TRBV21-1
J: TRBJ1-4
CDR3: CASSKTGATNEKLFF

size: few
V: TRBV2
J: TRBJ1-5
CDR3: CASSVEGSNQPQHF

size: -
V: TRBV7-9
J: TRBJ2-7
CDR3: CASSLGPKAGRQGEQYF

size: many
V: TRBV25-1
J: TRBJ1-3
CDR3: CASSRGQGIYF

size: few
V: TRBV6-6
J: TRBJ2-3
CDR3: CASSSGSRTTDTQYF

size: -
V: TRBV7-2
J: TRBJ2-5
CDR3: CASSSGTETQYF

size: -
V: TRBV7-9
J: TRBJ2-1
CDR3: CASSLAGNYNEQFF

size: -
V: TRBV14
J: TRBJ2-2
CDR3: CASSRDMGTGELFF

size: -
V: TRBV28
J: TRBJ1-5
CDR3: CASSLTGGGNQPQHF

size: -
V: TRBV9
J: TRBJ1-2
CDR3: CASSVGISQINYGYTF

size: many
V: TRBV5-1
J: TRBJ1-1
CDR3: CASSFSGSMNEAFF